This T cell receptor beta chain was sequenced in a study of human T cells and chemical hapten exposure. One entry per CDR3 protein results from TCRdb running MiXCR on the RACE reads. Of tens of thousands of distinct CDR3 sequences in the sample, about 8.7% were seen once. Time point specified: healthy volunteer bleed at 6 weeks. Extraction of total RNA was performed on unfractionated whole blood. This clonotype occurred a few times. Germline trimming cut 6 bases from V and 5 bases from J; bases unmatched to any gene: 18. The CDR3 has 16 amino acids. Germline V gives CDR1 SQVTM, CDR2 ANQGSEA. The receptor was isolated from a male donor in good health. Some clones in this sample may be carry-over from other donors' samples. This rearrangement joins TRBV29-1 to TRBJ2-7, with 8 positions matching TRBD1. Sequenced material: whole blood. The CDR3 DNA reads TGCAGCGTAGCCCTGCGCGAGGTGCGGACAGGGCACGAGCAGTACTTC. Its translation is CSVALREVRTGHEQYF.